Sequencing of this T cell receptor (beta chain) was carried out in a study of Ad26.COV2.S vaccination and SARS-CoV-2 variants. Produced via immunoSEQ multiplex PCR; TCRdb's table is partial and in-frame only. The sample lists about 350,000 clones, around 92% seen once, with about 3.8% in the top ten. Findings and caveats of the study: Responses of spike-specific T cells (both CD8+ and CD4+) reportedly showed substantial breadth after vaccination.

Trimming stripped 6 bases from V and 4 bases from J, with 13 bases between. Germline assignment: CDR1 MNHEY and CDR2 SVGAGI. This CDR3 region has 14 residues. Concerning this clone itself: As yet, its antigen is unknown.

The sequencing here drew on peripheral blood, taken after recovery from COVID-19. The TCR originated in a human donor who had recovered from COVID-19. V is TRBV6-5 and J is TRBJ1-3; D gene uncertain. DNA for the CDR3: TGTGCCAGCAGGGGAGAAATACAGGGAAACACCATATATTTT. It codes for CASRGEIQGNTIYF.